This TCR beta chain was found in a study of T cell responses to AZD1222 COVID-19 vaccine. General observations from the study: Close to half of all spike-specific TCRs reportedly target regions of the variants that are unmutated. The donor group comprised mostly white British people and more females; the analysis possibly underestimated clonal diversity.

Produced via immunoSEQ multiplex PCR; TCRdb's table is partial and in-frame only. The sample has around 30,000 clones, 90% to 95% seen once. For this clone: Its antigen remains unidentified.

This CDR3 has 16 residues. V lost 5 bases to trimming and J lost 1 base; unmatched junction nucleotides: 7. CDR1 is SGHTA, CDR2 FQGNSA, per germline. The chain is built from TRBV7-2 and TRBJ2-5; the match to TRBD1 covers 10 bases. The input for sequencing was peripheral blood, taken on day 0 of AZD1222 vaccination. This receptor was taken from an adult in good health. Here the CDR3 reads CASSPRDRGRQETQYF. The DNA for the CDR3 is TGTGCCAGCAGCCCGAGGGACAGGGGACGCCAAGAGACCCAGTACTTC. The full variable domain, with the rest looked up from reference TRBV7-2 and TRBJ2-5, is GAGVSQSPSNKVTEKGKDVELRCDPISGHTALYWYRQSLGQGLEFLIYFQGNSAPDKSGLPSDRFSAERTGGSVSTLTIQRTQQEDSAVYLCASSPRDRGRQETQYFGPGTRLLVL.